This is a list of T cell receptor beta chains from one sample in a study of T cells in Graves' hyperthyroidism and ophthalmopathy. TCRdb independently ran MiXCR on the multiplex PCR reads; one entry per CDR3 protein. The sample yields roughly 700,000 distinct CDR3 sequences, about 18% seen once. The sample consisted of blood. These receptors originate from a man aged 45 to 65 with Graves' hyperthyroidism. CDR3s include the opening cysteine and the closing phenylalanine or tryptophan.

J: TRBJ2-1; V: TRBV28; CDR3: CASSSPSKRPGSSYNEQFF
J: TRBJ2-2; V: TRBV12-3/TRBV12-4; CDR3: CASNLGGQPNTGELFF
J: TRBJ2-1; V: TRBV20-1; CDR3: CSASPLGLEDNEQFF
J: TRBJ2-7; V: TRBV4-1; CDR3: CASSQLPTAKEQYF
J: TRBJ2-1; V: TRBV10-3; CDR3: CAIAGFYNEQFF
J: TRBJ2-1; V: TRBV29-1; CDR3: CSVPPGQWNNEQFF
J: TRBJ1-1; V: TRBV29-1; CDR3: CSVEQSDTEAFF
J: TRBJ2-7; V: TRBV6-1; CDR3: CASTGTGQQYF
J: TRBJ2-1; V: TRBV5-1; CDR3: CASSLAAGADEQFF
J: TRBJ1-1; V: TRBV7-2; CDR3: CASSFAVGNTEAFF
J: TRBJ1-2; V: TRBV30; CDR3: CASRRDLRGYTF
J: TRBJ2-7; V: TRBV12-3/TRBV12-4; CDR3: CASSPDWIEQYF
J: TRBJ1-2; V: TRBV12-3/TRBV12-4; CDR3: CASLGAAKGYGYTF
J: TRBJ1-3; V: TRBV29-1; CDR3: CSVASSGNTIYF
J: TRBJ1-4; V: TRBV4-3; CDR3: CASSQDRGLTNEKLFF
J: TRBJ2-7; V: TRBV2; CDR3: CASRRDFSSYEQYF
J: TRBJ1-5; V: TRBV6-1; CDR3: CASRRTGDIQPQHF
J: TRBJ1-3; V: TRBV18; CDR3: CASSHGPTFVSGNTIYF
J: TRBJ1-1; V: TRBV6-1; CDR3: CASSDGRLIEAFF
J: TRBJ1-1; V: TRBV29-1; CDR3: CSVGATEAFF
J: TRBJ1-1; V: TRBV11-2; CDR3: CASSPGTDEAFF
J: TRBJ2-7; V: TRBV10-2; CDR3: CASSDIHEQYF
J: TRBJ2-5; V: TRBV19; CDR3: CATKQETQYF
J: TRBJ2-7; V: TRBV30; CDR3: CAGQVSLSYEQYF
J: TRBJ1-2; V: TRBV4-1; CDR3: CASSRIRPPDRGFYGYTF
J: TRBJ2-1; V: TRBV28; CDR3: CATSSLGSGNEQFF
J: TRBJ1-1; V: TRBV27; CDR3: CASSLSRASNTEAFF
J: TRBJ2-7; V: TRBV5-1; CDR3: CASSLEAFYEQYF
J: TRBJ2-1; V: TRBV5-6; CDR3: CASSSDPGGSRNEQFF
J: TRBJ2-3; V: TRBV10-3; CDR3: CAIMGQGGADTQYF